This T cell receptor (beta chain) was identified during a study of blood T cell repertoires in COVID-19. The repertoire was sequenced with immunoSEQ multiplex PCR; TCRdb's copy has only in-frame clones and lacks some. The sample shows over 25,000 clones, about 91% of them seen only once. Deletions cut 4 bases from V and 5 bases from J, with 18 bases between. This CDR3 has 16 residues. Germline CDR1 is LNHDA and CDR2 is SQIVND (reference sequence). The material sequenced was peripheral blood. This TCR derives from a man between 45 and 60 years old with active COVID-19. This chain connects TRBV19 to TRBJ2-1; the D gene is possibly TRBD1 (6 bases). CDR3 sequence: CASSKYRVEPNNEQFF. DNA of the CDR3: TGTGCCAGTAGTAAATACAGGGTGGAACCAAACAATGAGCAGTTCTTC.